Shown below are 16 T cell receptor beta chains from a single sample sequenced in a study of shared clonotypes between healthy human individuals. The data were produced by immunoSEQ multiplex PCR, yet TCRdb's version contains in-frame clones alone and is incomplete. The sample contains about 1.4 million clones, roughly 96% of which appear only once. Sequenced material: naive CD4+ T cells sorted from blood. The subset is: CD45RA+ positively selected. These receptors originate from a man aged 25 to 45 in good health.

The chain joins TRBV6-5 to TRBJ2-1; D remains unclear. Germline loops: CDR1 MNHEY, CDR2 SVGAGI. The CDR3 sequence is 14 residues long. V was pared by 6 bases and J by 1 base, with 10 bases between. The CDR3 loop is CASSLLGSYNEQFF. CDR3 sequence (DNA): TGTGCCAGCAGCTTGCTGGGGTCCTACAATGAGCAGTTCTTC.

The chain combines TRBV25-1 with TRBJ2-7; maybe TRBD1 (7 bases). This CDR3 has 14 amino acids. The V gene's germline CDR1 is MGHDK and CDR2 SYGVNS. The ends were cut back, 0 bases at V and 6 bases at J, with 12 bases in the middle. The CDR3 sequence is CASSEYRQGGEQYF. In DNA form, the CDR3 reads TGTGCCAGCAGTGAATATCGTCAGGGGGGCGAGCAGTACTTC.

This sequence joins TRBV28 and TRBJ1-3; D ambiguous. CDR1 is MDHEN, CDR2 SYDVKM, per germline. The V and J ends lost 3 bases and 0 bases respectively, with 9 bases between them. The CDR3 is made up of 15 amino acids. The CDR3 DNA reads as TGTGCCAGCAGTTTGCCCGGGGACTCTGGAAACACCATATATTTT. Translation gives CASSLPGDSGNTIYF.

The genes are TRBV2 and TRBJ2-3; a weak D match, TRBD1 (5 bases). This CDR3 is 14 amino acids long. Deletions cut 3 bases from V and 1 base from J, with 8 bases between. Germline CDR1 is SNHLY and CDR2 is FYNNEI. The CDR3 protein is CASSDDRRTDTQYF. DNA for the CDR3: TGTGCCAGCAGTGATGACAGACGCACAGATACGCAGTATTTT.

The chain carries TRBV5-5 and TRBJ2-1; 14 nucleotides line up with TRBD2. The CDR3 has 17 residues. Per germline, CDR1 SGHKS and CDR2 YYEKEE (reference sequence). V lost 3 bases and J lost 15; bases outside the gene matches: 17. The CDR3 loop is CASSYSPGTSGSGKGFF. CDR3 nucleotide sequence: TGTGCCAGCAGCTATTCTCCCGGGACTAGCGGGAGCGGAAAGGGGTTCTTC.

This chain connects TRBV5-5 to TRBJ2-7, with 10 bases aligning to TRBD2. The CDR3 is made up of 15 amino acids. Germline CDR1 SGHKS, CDR2 YYEKEE (reference sequence). The trim removed 0 bases at V and 6 bases at J, leaving 6 bases unmatched. CDR3 residues: CASSLEGLAGVEQYF. The DNA of the CDR3 is TGTGCCAGCAGCTTGGAGGGGCTAGCGGGAGTCGAGCAGTACTTC.

The chain couples TRBV2 to TRBJ2-5, with a possible D match to TRBD2 (6 bases). V lost 5 bases, J lost 4 bases, and 20 bases lay in between. The CDR3 loop spans 16 amino acids. The germline V gene has CDR1 SNHLY and CDR2 FYNNEI. The CDR3 reads CASSRDWRNDRETQYF. In nucleotides, the CDR3 is TGTGCCAGCAGTCGGGACTGGAGAAACGACCGAGAGACCCAGTACTTC.

This clone was counted only a few times. The sample contains more than one DNA sequence encoding this CDR3. This sequence joins TRBV15 and TRBJ1-1; no firm D call. Trimming cost V 3 bases and J 1 base, with 0 bases left between them. The length of the CDR3 is 11 residues. Germline V CDR1 and CDR2: LNHNV, YYDKDF (reference sequence). CDR3 sequence reads: CATSRNTEAFF. CDR3 nucleotide sequence: TGTGCCACCAGCAGGAACACTGAAGCTTTCTTT.

V gene TRBV2 combines with J gene TRBJ2-1; possible D gene TRBD2, 6 bases. From germline, CDR1 is SNHLY and CDR2 FYNNEI. Trimming took off 8 bases at V and 9 bases at J, with 20 bases between the two ends. This CDR3 region has 14 residues. CDR3 sequence reads: CASSEGLPVGEQFF. The CDR3 nucleotides read TGTGCCAGCTCGGAGGGACTCCCGGTGGGTGAGCAGTTCTTC.

Comments on this clone: In the same sample, other DNA sequences code for this CDR3. V usage is TRBV28 and J usage is TRBJ1-1; D unresolved. The ends were cut back, 1 base at V and 8 bases at J, with 8 bases in the middle. The CDR3 contains 12 residues. Germline CDR1 reads MDHEN; CDR2 reads SYDVKM. The CDR3 DNA reads TGTGCCAGCAGTTTATCGGGCAGCGAAGCTTTCTTT. This encodes CASSLSGSEAFF.

The chain recombines TRBV5-6 with TRBJ2-1; TRBD2 aligns across 10 bases. The ends lost 4 bases at V and 10 bases at J; junction bases unmatched: 8. CDR3 size: 14 residues. CDR1 is SGHDT and CDR2 is YYEEEE in the germline V gene. CDR3 in amino acids: CASSNPLAGVEQFF. DNA for the CDR3: TGTGCCAGCAGCAACCCCCTAGCGGGAGTCGAGCAGTTCTTC.

V is TRBV19 and J is TRBJ1-4, with D tentatively TRBD1 (5 bases). The CDR3 contains 17 residues. Germline V gives CDR1 LNHDA, CDR2 SQIVND (reference sequence). The V and J ends lost 6 bases and 2 bases respectively, with 19 bases between them. CDR3 amino acids: CASSPGRIGSTNEKLFF. In DNA form, the CDR3 reads TGTGCCAGTAGCCCGGGACGAATTGGGTCCACTAATGAAAAACTGTTTTTT.

The V and J genes are TRBV6-6 and TRBJ1-5; D not resolved. The CDR3 covers 12 residues. Trimming left V 0 bases short and J 8 bases short, with 5 bases between. Per germline, CDR1 MNHNY and CDR2 SVGAGI (reference sequence). CDR3 protein: CASSYSGEPQHF. CDR3 DNA: TGTGCCAGCAGTTACTCTGGAGAGCCCCAGCATTTT.

This clone was recorded once. This chain links TRBV5-4 with TRBJ2-1; 11 bases map to TRBD2. The CDR3 loop spans 16 amino acids. CDR1 and CDR2 (germline): SGHNT, YYREEE (reference sequence). V trimming: 3 bases; J trimming: 1 base; junction bases outside the gene matches: 3. The CDR3 region has the DNA TGTGCCAGCAGCTCTATAGCGGGAGGGTCCTACAATGAGCAGTTCTTC. It encodes CASSSIAGGSYNEQFF. Using reference TRBV5-4 and TRBJ2-1 for the parts outside the CDR3, the full variable domain is ETGVTQSPTHLIKTRGQQVTLRCSSQSGHNTVSWYQQALGQGPQFIFQYYREEENGRGNFPPRFSGLQFPNYSSELNVNALELDDSALYLCASSSIAGGSYNEQFFGPGTRLTVL.

The chain has TRBV7-2 and TRBJ2-7, with D perhaps given as TRBD1 or TRBD2 (5 bases each). CDR1 and CDR2 (germline): SGHTA, FQGNSA. The V end was cut by 1 base, the J end by 4 bases, with 11 bases between. The CDR3 totals 14 residues. CDR3 sequence (DNA): TGTGCCAGCAGCTTAGGACTGGGGGAATACGAGCAGTACTTC. Protein sequence: CASSLGLGEYEQYF.

This clone was recorded once. The gene calls are TRBV7-9 and TRBJ2-7; 7 bases align to TRBD1. CDR3 size: 16 residues. CDR1 and CDR2 (germline): SEHNR, FQNEAQ (reference sequence). Trimming took 0 bases from V and 2 from J; bases not matched to a gene: 7. The CDR3 protein is CASSLAGWDRTYEQYF. The CDR3 nucleotides read TGTGCCAGCAGCTTAGCGGGTTGGGACAGAACCTACGAGCAGTACTTC.